A single sample is the source of the 17 T cell receptor beta chains below, sequenced in a study of T cell responses to AZD1222 COVID-19 vaccine. Libraries were prepared by immunoSEQ multiplex PCR; TCRdb keeps only in-frame clonotypes and omits some of them. The table has fewer than 150,000 clones, 80% to 90% seen once. Sequencing was performed on peripheral blood, taken 28 days after the second AZD1222 dose. The receptors here all came from an adult who received the AZD1222 COVID-19 vaccine.

The rearrangement uses TRBV7-3 and TRBJ2-2; 8 bases agree with TRBD1. Germline assignment: CDR1 SGHTA and CDR2 FQGTGA. The CDR3 is 17 amino acids. V trimming: 5 bases; J trimming: 0 bases; junction bases outside the gene matches: 8. Here the CDR3 DNA reads TGTGCCAGCAGCCCTGTCCCGGGACAGGCGAACACCGGGGAGCTGTTTTTT. Residues: CASSPVPGQANTGELFF.

The chain is built from TRBV6-5 and TRBJ2-1; 10 bases fit TRBD1. Losses at the gene ends were 7 bases for V and 2 bases for J; bases not matched to a gene: 5. CDR1 and CDR2 from the germline V gene are MNHEY and SVGAGI. This CDR3 comprises 15 residues. CDR3 sequence reads: CASTSGTGAYNEQFF. CDR3 sequence (DNA): TGTGCCAGCACCTCCGGGACAGGGGCCTACAATGAGCAGTTCTTC.

J is TRBJ1-1 and V is TRBV5-1, with a tentative D call TRBD1 (6 bases). The CDR3 loop spans 17 amino acids. The germline V gene has CDR1 SGHRS and CDR2 YFSETQ. Between the trimmed V and J ends, which lost 2 bases and 1 base, there was a span of 18 bases. The CDR3 here is CASSFTMTGTTNTEAFF. CDR3 bases: TGCGCCAGCAGCTTCACTATGACAGGTACCACGAACACTGAAGCTTTCTTT.

The chain is built from TRBV5-8 and TRBJ1-1; D remains unclear. Germline V gene lookup returns CDR1 SGHTS and CDR2 YDEGEE. The CDR3 spans 14 residues. The germline V and J ends were trimmed by 4 bases and 1 base, with 11 bases remaining between them. The CDR3 bases are TGTGCCAGCAGCACTCGGACGGGGAACACTGAAGCTTTCTTT. Its translation is CASSTRTGNTEAFF.

The genes are TRBV5-5 and TRBJ1-2; 8 bases map to TRBD1. Germline loops: CDR1 SGHKS, CDR2 YYEKEE (reference sequence). J lost 12 bases, V lost 4 bases, and 14 bases had no gene match. This CDR3 contains 14 residues. CDR3 bases: TGTGCCAGCAGCCCCCCCCCAGGGGGCGGGAGGGACACCTTC. Protein: CASSPPPGGGRDTF.

In DNA, the CDR3 is TGTGCCAGCAGCTTACAGGGAGGGGGTCAGCCCCAGCATTTT. Translating it yields CASSLQGGGQPQHF. The gene calls are TRBV5-5 and TRBJ1-5; a possible D gene is TRBD1 (6 bases). The CDR3 loop spans 14 amino acids. The germline V and J ends were trimmed by 2 bases and 6 bases, with 12 bases remaining between them. The V gene's germline CDR1 is SGHKS and CDR2 YYEKEE (reference sequence).

This chain connects TRBV2 to TRBJ2-7; unclear D gene. Deletions cut 1 base from V and 1 base from J, with 11 bases between. Germline V gene data show CDR1 as SNHLY and CDR2 as FYNNEI. The CDR3 sequence is 15 residues long. The CDR3 protein is CASSEEAVSSYEQYF. The CDR3 DNA is TGTGCCAGCAGTGAAGAGGCAGTGTCGTCCTACGAGCAGTACTTC.

This chain connects TRBV18 to TRBJ1-2; maybe TRBD1 (5 bases). The CDR3 consists of 14 residues. V was clipped by 5 bases and J by 8 bases, with 18 bases between them. Germline V gene sequence: CDR1 KGHSH, CDR2 LQKENI. CDR3 bases: TGTGCCAGCTCAACGACAGAGGAGGAGGGCGGCTACACCTTC. It is translated as CASSTTEEEGGYTF. The variable domain in full, completed from reference TRBV18 and TRBJ1-2, reads NAGVMQNPRHLVRRRGQEARLRCSPMKGHSHVYWYRQLPEEGLKFMVYLQKENIIDESGMPKERFSAEFPKEGPSILRIQQVVRGDSAAYFCASSTTEEEGGYTFGSGTRLTVV.

J is TRBJ1-1 and V is TRBV18; D not resolved. From germline, CDR1 is KGHSH and CDR2 LQKENI. The CDR3 loop spans 14 amino acids. Trimming removed 3 bases at V and 1 base at J, with 9 bases between. CDR3 DNA sequence: TGTGCCAGCTCACCTACGGCCGCGAACACTGAAGCTTTCTTT. Amino acids: CASSPTAANTEAFF. Full variable domain (remainder filled in from reference TRBV18 and TRBJ1-1): NAGVMQNPRHLVRRRGQEARLRCSPMKGHSHVYWYRQLPEEGLKFMVYLQKENIIDESGMPKERFSAEFPKEGPSILRIQQVVRGDSAAYFCASSPTAANTEAFFGQGTRLTVV.

V usage is TRBV5-1 and J usage is TRBJ1-4; TRBD1 agrees at 7 bases. The CDR3 is 14 residues long. Germline V gene sequence: CDR1 SGHRS, CDR2 YFSETQ. Trimming took 2 bases from V and 7 from J; bases not matched to a gene: 5. CDR3 protein: CASSFGTVAEKLFF. The CDR3 DNA reads TGCGCCAGCAGCTTCGGGACAGTGGCTGAAAAACTGTTTTTT. Using reference TRBV5-1 and TRBJ1-4 for the parts outside the CDR3, the full variable domain is KAGVTQTPRYLIKTRGQQVTLSCSPISGHRSVSWYQQTPGQGLQFLFEYFSETQRNKGNFPGRFSGRQFSNSRSEMNVSTLELGDSALYLCASSFGTVAEKLFFGSGTQLSVL.

V is TRBV19 and J is TRBJ2-6; no clear D gene. Germline loops: CDR1 LNHDA, CDR2 SQIVND (reference sequence). V lost 1 base, J lost 3 bases, and 10 bases lay in between. This CDR3 is 16 amino acids long. CDR3 sequence reads: CASSIGQPLGANVLTF. The CDR3 coding sequence is TGTGCCAGTAGTATAGGCCAGCCCCTTGGGGCCAACGTCCTGACTTTC.

This clone was recorded only once. V and J are TRBV28 and TRBJ1-2; D not resolved. Trimming left V 6 bases short and J 4 bases short, with 15 bases between. Germline CDR1 is MDHEN and CDR2 is SYDVKM. The CDR3 totals 14 residues. In DNA form, the CDR3 reads TGTGCCAGCAGCCCGGGCCCTCTCACCTATGGCTACACCTTC. It yields the protein CASSPGPLTYGYTF.

The genes are TRBV19 and TRBJ1-4; D may be TRBD1 (6 bases). V lost 7 bases and J lost 13, with 19 bases in between. The germline CDR1 and CDR2 sequences are LNHDA and SQIVND (reference sequence). This CDR3 has 13 amino acids. CDR3 loop: CASTPQGILRLFF. Here the CDR3 DNA reads TGTGCCAGTACTCCACAGGGAATCTTGAGACTGTTTTTT.

The chain recombines TRBV30 with TRBJ1-6; D uncertain. Germline CDR1 reads GTSNPN; CDR2 reads SVGIG (reference sequence). The CDR3 length is 14 residues. V lost 4 bases, J lost 10 bases, and 17 bases lay in between. The CDR3 region has the DNA TGTGCCTGGATTTCCGACTCCCGGCGGTCACCCCTCCACTTT. Protein: CAWISDSRRSPLHF.

The genes are TRBV7-2 and TRBJ2-2; TRBD1 matches 9 bases. This CDR3 contains 17 residues. Germline lookup yields CDR1 SGHTA and CDR2 FQGNSA. V shed 5 bases and J 6 bases; nucleotides not matched to a gene: 13. The CDR3 reads CASSHLGGQGSPGELFF. CDR3 sequence (DNA): TGTGCCAGCAGCCACCTGGGGGGACAGGGTTCGCCCGGGGAGCTGTTTTTT.

The chain joins TRBV6-2 or TRBV6-3 to TRBJ2-1, with 9 bases aligning to TRBD1. The CDR3 consists of 18 residues. In germline, CDR1 is MNHEY, CDR2 SVGEGT. Germline trimming cut 2 bases from V and 7 bases from J; bases unmatched to any gene: 15. CDR3 DNA: TGTGCCAGCAGTTACGTCCTTGGGGCGGGGACAGGGAGGAATGAGCAGTTCTTC. Amino acids: CASSYVLGAGTGRNEQFF.

The chain has TRBV19 and TRBJ1-5, with D uncertain. Germline lookup yields CDR1 LNHDA and CDR2 SQIVND (reference sequence). The CDR3 totals 13 residues. V dropped 3 bases and J dropped 7 bases, with 10 bases sitting between them. This chain's CDR3 is CASSIPEGQPQHF. Written as DNA, the CDR3 is TGTGCCAGTAGTATCCCCGAGGGACAGCCCCAGCATTTT.